The subject of this entry is one TCR beta chain. Its antigen is not identified. Clones were sequenced by immunoSEQ multiplex PCR, and TCRdb holds only the in-frame ones, with some missing. The data contain more than 250,000 clones, about nine tenths of them singletons. Separate from the 666-subject first cohort was the approximately 120-subject validation cohort, to which the donors belonged. Germline lookup yields CDR1 MDHEN and CDR2 SYDVKM. This CDR3 comprises 15 residues. V lost 5 bases, J lost 4 bases, and 17 bases lay in between. The record originates from a study of cytomegalovirus exposure and HLA in healthy donors. Regarding the study as a whole: The study designated fewer than 200 TCR beta chains cytomegalovirus-associated.

The source material was PBMCs. This receptor was identified in a woman between 18 and 30 years old in good health and CMV-seronegative. The chain recombines TRBV28 with TRBJ1-2; no clear D gene. The CDR3 spells CASSVPGQTFYGYTF. CDR3 coding DNA: TGTGCCAGCAGTGTACCGGGTCAGACGTTCTATGGCTACACCTTC.